This T cell receptor (beta chain) was captured in a study of blood T cell repertoires in COVID-19. As for the study in general: From the United States, Italy and Spain came samples of acute and convalescent COVID-19. The cDNA or gDNA used as material had been derived from T cells, B-cell-depleted T cells, or PBMCs.

In the source study's methods: For nucleated cells, counts were estimated from reference gene primer amplification. Sequenced by immunoSEQ multiplex PCR; TCRdb stores in-frame clones only, minus some. V and J calls and clone size are given by that table; D and trimming were obtained from the DNA. Here the sample spans under 300,000 clones, around 81% being singletons. This clone appeared a single time. The length of the CDR3 is 13 residues. Trimming cost V 0 bases and J 11 bases; bases outside gene matches: 3. From germline, CDR1 is SGHRS and CDR2 YFSETQ. The chain is built from TRBV5-1 and TRBJ2-5; 11 nucleotides line up with TRBD2. Source material: peripheral blood. The clonotype was recovered from a man aged 30 to 45 who had recovered from COVID-19. The CDR3 DNA follows: TGCGCCAGCAGCTTGGAGGTAGCGGGGGGGCAGTACTTC. Protein: CASSLEVAGGQYF.